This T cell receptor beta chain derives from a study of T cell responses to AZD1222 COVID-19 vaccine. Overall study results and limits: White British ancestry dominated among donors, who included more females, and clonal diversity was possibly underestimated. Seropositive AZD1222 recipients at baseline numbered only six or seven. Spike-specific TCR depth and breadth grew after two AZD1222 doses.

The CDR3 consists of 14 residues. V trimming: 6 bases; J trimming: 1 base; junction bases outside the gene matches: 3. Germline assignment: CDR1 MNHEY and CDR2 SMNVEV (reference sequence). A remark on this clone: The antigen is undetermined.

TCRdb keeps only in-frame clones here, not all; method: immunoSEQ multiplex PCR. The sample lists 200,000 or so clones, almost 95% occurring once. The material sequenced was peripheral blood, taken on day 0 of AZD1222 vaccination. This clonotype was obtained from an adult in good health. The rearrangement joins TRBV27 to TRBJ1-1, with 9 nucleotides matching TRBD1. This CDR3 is CASRGTGTNTEAFF. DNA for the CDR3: TGTGCCAGCAGGGGGACAGGGACGAACACTGAAGCTTTCTTT.